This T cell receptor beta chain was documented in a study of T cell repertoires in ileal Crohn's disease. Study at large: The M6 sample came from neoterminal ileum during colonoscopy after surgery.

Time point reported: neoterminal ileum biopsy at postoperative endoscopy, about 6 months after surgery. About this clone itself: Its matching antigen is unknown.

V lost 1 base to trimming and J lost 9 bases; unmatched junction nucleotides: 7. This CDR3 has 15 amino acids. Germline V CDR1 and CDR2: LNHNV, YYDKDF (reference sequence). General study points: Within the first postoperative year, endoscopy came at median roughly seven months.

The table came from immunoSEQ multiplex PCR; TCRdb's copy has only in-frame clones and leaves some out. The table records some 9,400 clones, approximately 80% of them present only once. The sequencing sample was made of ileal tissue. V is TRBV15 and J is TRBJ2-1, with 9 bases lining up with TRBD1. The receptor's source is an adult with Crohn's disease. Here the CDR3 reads CATSRGPDRGSEQFF. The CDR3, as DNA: TGTGCCACCAGCAGAGGACCCGACAGGGGGTCTGAGCAGTTCTTC.